This TCR beta chain was sequenced during a study of T-cell memory formation after mild COVID-19. In germline, CDR1 is SGDLS, CDR2 YYNGEE. The germline V and J ends were trimmed by 3 bases and 5 bases, with 15 bases remaining between them. The CDR3 is 15 residues long. This clonotype was observed a few times. Using its own MiXCR run on the 5' RACE reads, TCRdb lists one record per CDR3 protein. The profile shows approximately 260,000 distinct CDR3 sequences, over 15% of them singletons. The receptor was derived from a man between 18 and 29 years old who had mild COVID-19 (a few samples of this study predate the infection). Cell type and time point are not known. The rearrangement joins TRBV9 to TRBJ2-1; D not certain. The material sequenced was PBMCs or a T cell subset sorted from them (not recorded which). For the CDR3, the DNA is TGTGCCAGCAGCGCCGGAAGAGGATCAAACAATGAGCAGTTCTTC. Encoded protein: CASSAGRGSNNEQFF.